These 3 T cell receptor beta chains share one sample of origin, sequenced in a study of vaccination and CD4 T cells after COVID-19. Antigens of these TCRs are unknown. As for treatment: approximately 9-day PBMC culture with coronavirus spike peptide pools or control peptides (ViraFEST assay). Once obtained from cultured CD4+ T cells, the DNA was sequenced using the Oncomine TCR Beta short-read assay. In TCRdb, the PCR reads were re-called with MiXCR into one record per CDR3 protein. The table lists 20,000 to 25,000 distinct CDR3 sequences, about 40% of them singletons, with 7.2% in the top ten. Sequenced: CD4+ T cells from blood, cultured in vitro. Source of these receptors: a human donor who had recovered from COVID-19.

The V gene is TRBV2, the J gene TRBJ2-7; 9 positions match TRBD1. Germline V gives CDR1 SNHLY, CDR2 FYNNEI. This CDR3 has 14 residues. J lost 6 bases, V lost 6 bases, and 9 bases had no gene match. The CDR3 bases are TGTGCCAGCAGAGTACCGGGACAGGGTTTCGAGCAGTACTTC. Protein: CASRVPGQGFEQYF.

The gene calls are TRBV6-1 and TRBJ2-5; unclear D gene. Germline-derived CDR1 and CDR2 are MNHNS and SASEGT. The CDR3 consists of 14 residues. Trimming left V 7 bases short and J 5 bases short, with 17 bases between. CDR3 sequence: CASTYWRAYETQYF. For the CDR3, the DNA is TGTGCCAGCACCTACTGGCGCGCATACGAGACCCAGTACTTC.

This clonotype was counted a few times. The V call is TRBV4-3, the J call TRBJ2-7, with TRBD1 matching 9 bases. CDR3 length: 17 residues. The J segment lost 5 bases and the V segment lost 1 base, leaving 12 bases of the junction unmatched. Per germline, CDR1 LGHNA and CDR2 YSLEER. CDR3 nucleotide sequence: TGCGCCAGCAGCCAAGTGGGTCGAGGACAGGGGAGGAACGAGCAGTACTTC. Protein: CASSQVGRGQGRNEQYF.